Listed below are T cell receptor beta chains from one sample, sequenced in a study of T cells in localized non-small cell lung cancer. The protocol was immunoSEQ multiplex PCR, while the TCRdb copy is restricted to in-frame clones and leaves out a portion. The data contain tens of thousands of clones, 85% to 90% of them singletons. The sequences come from PBMCs, collected before any cancer treatment. These receptors originate from a female donor with stage II lung adenocarcinoma. Both conserved end residues are part of each CDR3. The D gene is left open where the match is weak. The listing skips clone size in some rows; elsewhere it reads once, few, many or a size class.

-,-,TRBV6-5,TRBJ2-1,TGTGCCAGCAGGGGTATGGGCTTCAATGAGCAGTTCTTC,CASRGMGFNEQFF
once,TRBD1,TRBV19,TRBJ1-5,TGTGCCTGCCGGGACAGAGATCAGCCCCAGCATTTT,CACRDRDQPQHF
-,TRBD1,TRBV6-1,TRBJ1-4,TGTGCCAGCAGTGAAGCGCGGCAGGGGGCTGGGAATGAAAAACTGTTTTTT,CASSEARQGAGNEKLFF
few,-,TRBV19,TRBJ1-5,TGTGCCAGTAGTATAGTCGGATCTCGTCAGCCCCAGCATTTT,CASSIVGSRQPQHF
medium-sized,-,TRBV5-5,TRBJ1-3,TGTGCCAGCAGCTTTACAGGGCCCTCTTCCGCTGGAAACACCATATATTTT,CASSFTGPSSAGNTIYF
-,-,TRBV11-2,TRBJ1-2,TGTGCCAGCAGCTTCTATGCGATATCGGACTATGGCTACACCTTC,CASSFYAISDYGYTF
once,TRBD2,TRBV5-6,TRBJ2-5,TGTGCCAGCAGGTCCGGGACTAGGGAGACCCAGTACTTC,CASRSGTRETQYF
-,-,TRBV10-3,TRBJ1-3,TGTGCCACACTACAGGGCGGGTCCTCTGGAAACACCATATATTTT,CATLQGGSSGNTIYF
-,-,TRBV2,TRBJ1-6,TGTGCCAGCAGTTCGGCTAAGGGCGAACGATCACCCCTCCACTTT,CASSSAKGERSPLHF
few,-,TRBV5-6,TRBJ1-5,TGTGCCAGCAGCTTTGGGACGGACAATCAGCCCCAGCATTTT,CASSFGTDNQPQHF
-,TRBD2,TRBV5-1,TRBJ2-5,TGCGCCAGCAGCCCTAGCGGGGGGGGCCCCAGAGAGACCCAGTACTTC,CASSPSGGGPRETQYF
-,TRBD1,TRBV27,TRBJ1-2,TGTGCCAGCAGTTCCGGGACAGGGGGCTACTATGGCTACACCTTC,CASSSGTGGYYGYTF
-,TRBD2,TRBV6-5,TRBJ2-3,TGTGCCAGCAGCACTAGCGGGGGGGACACAGATACGCAGTATTTT,CASSTSGGDTDTQYF
-,TRBD1,TRBV6-1,TRBJ1-2,TGTGCCAGCATTTTTGGACAGGGGGCTTCCTATGGCTACACCTTC,CASIFGQGASYGYTF
-,-,TRBV6-6,TRBJ1-1,TGTGCCAGCAGTCCCATTCACAGGGTCGCGAACACTGAAGCTTTCTTT,CASSPIHRVANTEAFF
once,-,TRBV6-4,TRBJ1-1,TGTGCCAGCAGCCCCAGCCCGGGAAACACTGAAGCTTTCTTT,CASSPSPGNTEAFF
-,-,TRBV2,TRBJ1-1,TGTGCCAGCAGTGTATTCATGAACACTGAAGCTTTCTTT,CASSVFMNTEAFF
-,TRBD1,TRBV9,TRBJ1-5,TGTGCCAGCAGCCAAGGACAGGGGCCGCCCCAGCATTTT,CASSQGQGPPQHF
-,-,TRBV29-1,TRBJ1-2,TGCAGCGTTGAAGTTCCCCTTGGGTTCGGTGGCTACACCTTC,CSVEVPLGFGGYTF
-,-,TRBV13,TRBJ1-2,TGTGCCAGCAGCTTGCTCAGAGCTAACTATGGCTACACCTTC,CASSLLRANYGYTF
-,TRBD1,TRBV5-1,TRBJ2-7,TGCGCCAGCAGCTTCACAGGGGGCTCATACGAGCAGTACTTC,CASSFTGGSYEQYF
-,-,TRBV11-3,TRBJ2-7,TGTGCCAGCAGCTTAGCTGGCCTCCCGTTCTACGAGCAGTACTTC,CASSLAGLPFYEQYF
-,-,TRBV7-2,TRBJ2-7,TGTGCCAGCAGCTTAGTCGGGGGCCGGGACGAGCAGTACTTC,CASSLVGGRDEQYF
-,-,TRBV5-1,TRBJ1-2,TGCGCCAGCAGCTTGGGTCCAGCAGGGAACTATGGCTACACCTTC,CASSLGPAGNYGYTF
-,-,TRBV5-1,TRBJ2-4,TGCGCCAGCAGCTTGGGAGGGCAGAACATTCAGTACTTC,CASSLGGQNIQYF
-,TRBD2,TRBV5-5,TRBJ2-5,TGTGCCAGCAGCTTGGCGGCTAGCGGGGGCCCGGGGCGAGAGACCCAGTACTTC,CASSLAASGGPGRETQYF
-,-,TRBV19,TRBJ1-1,TGTGCCAGTAGTATATTAAATACGGGGACTGAAGCTTTCTTT,CASSILNTGTEAFF
-,-,TRBV6-1,TRBJ2-1,TGTGCCAGCAGTGCTAGACAGGCTTCCTACAATGAGCAGTTCTTC,CASSARQASYNEQFF
-,-,TRBV18,TRBJ1-5,TGTGCCAGCTCACCAACAGGGTCGGGGGATCAGCCCCAGCATTTT,CASSPTGSGDQPQHF
-,-,TRBV27,TRBJ1-5,TGTGCCAGTTCAGGCGAGCCCCAGCATTTT,CASSGEPQHF
-,-,TRBV5-4,TRBJ1-2,TGTGCCAGCACCATGAGAAGGACTTCGGGGAATGGCTACACCTTC,CASTMRRTSGNGYTF
many,TRBD1,TRBV6-1,TRBJ1-2,TGTGCCAGCAGTCCACCGGGACAGGGAAACTATGGCTACACCTTC,CASSPPGQGNYGYTF
-,TRBD2,TRBV28,TRBJ2-5,TGTGCCAGCAGGAGGGGAGGGGAGACCCAGTACTTC,CASRRGGETQYF
-,-,TRBV27,TRBJ2-1,TGTGCCAGCAGACGCTCTGCAGGGGCGGGCAATGAGCAGTTCTTC,CASRRSAGAGNEQFF
once,-,TRBV5-6,TRBJ1-6,TGTGCCAGCAGCCCGGACCGGAATTCACCCCTCCACTTT,CASSPDRNSPLHF
-,TRBD2,TRBV11-2,TRBJ2-5,TGTGCCAGCAGCCCCGGGACTAGACGGGCCCAGTACTTC,CASSPGTRRAQYF
-,TRBD1,TRBV9,TRBJ2-5,TGTGCCAGCAGCTCTCCCAGGGGGCCCGACCAAGAGACCCAGTACTTC,CASSSPRGPDQETQYF
-,-,TRBV6-5,TRBJ1-3,TGTGCCAGCAGTTATCAATCCGGGATCGGTAACACCATATATTTT,CASSYQSGIGNTIYF
-,TRBD2,TRBV5-1,TRBJ2-5,TGCGCCAGCAGCTTGGTAGCTAGCGGGGACATGCAAGAGACCCAGTACTTC,CASSLVASGDMQETQYF
-,-,TRBV6-1,TRBJ2-7,TGTGCCAGCAACTTACAGGTTTCAAGGGAGCAGTACTTC,CASNLQVSREQYF
-,-,TRBV19,TRBJ2-5,TGTGCCAGTAGGGGTCGGCGGGGATCAGAGACCCAGTACTTC,CASRGRRGSETQYF
once,-,TRBV6-6,TRBJ2-6,TGTGCCAGCAGACCAGGGACTTCCGGGGCCAACGTCCTGACTTTC,CASRPGTSGANVLTF